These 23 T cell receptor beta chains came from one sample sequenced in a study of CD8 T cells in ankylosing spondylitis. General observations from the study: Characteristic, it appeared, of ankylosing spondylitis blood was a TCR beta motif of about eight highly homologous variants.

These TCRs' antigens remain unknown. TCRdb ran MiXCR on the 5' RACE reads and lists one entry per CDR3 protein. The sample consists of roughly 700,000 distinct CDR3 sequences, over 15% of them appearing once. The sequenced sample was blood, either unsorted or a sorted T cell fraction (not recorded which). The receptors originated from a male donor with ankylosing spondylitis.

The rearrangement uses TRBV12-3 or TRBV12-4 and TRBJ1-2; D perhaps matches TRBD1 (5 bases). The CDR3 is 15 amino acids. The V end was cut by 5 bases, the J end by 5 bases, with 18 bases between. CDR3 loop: CASSPGTGLGYGYTF. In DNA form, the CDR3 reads TGTGCCAGCAGTCCCGGGACGGGTCTTGGGTATGGCTACACCTTC.

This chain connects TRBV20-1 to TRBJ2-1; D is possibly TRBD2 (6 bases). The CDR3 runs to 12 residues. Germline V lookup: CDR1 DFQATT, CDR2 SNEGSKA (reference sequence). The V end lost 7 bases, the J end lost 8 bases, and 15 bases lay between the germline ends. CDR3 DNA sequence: TGCAGTGGAGCGGGCTATTACCATGAGCAGTTCTTC. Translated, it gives CSGAGYYHEQFF.

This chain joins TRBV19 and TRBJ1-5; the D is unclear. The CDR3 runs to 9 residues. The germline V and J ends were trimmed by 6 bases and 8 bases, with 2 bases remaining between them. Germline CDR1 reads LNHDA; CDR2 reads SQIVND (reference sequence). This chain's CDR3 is CASREPQHF. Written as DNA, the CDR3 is TGTGCCAGTAGAGAGCCCCAGCATTTT.

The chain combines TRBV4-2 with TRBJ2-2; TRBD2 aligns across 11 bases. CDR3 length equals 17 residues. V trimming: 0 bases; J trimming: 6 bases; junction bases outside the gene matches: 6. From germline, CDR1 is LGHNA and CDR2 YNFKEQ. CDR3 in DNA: TGTGCCAGCAGCCAAGAAGGATCTAGCGGGGGGCCCGGGGAGCTGTTTTTT. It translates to CASSQEGSSGGPGELFF.

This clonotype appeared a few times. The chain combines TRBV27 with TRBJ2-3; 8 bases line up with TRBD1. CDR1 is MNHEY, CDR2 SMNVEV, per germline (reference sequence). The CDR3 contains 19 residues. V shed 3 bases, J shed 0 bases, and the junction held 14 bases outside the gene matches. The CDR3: CASSFRARQGTFSTDTQYF. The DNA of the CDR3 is TGTGCCAGCAGTTTCCGAGCGAGACAGGGGACCTTTAGCACAGATACGCAGTATTTT.

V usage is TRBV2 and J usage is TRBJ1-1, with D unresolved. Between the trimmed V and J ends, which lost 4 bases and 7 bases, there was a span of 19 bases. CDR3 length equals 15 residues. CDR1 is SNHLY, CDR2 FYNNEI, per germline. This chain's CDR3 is CASSVKGRSGVEAFF. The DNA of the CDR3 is TGTGCCAGCAGTGTGAAAGGAAGATCCGGGGTTGAAGCTTTCTTT.

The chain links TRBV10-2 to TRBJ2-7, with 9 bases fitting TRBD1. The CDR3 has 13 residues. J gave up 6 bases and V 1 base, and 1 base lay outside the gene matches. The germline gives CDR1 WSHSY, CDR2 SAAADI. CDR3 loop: CASSEYRGREQYF. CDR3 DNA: TGCGCCAGCAGTGAGTACAGGGGGCGCGAGCAGTACTTC.

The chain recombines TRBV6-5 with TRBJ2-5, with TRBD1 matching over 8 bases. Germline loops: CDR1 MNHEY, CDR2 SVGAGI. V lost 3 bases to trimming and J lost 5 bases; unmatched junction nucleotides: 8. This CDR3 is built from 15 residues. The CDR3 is CASSYLAGGDETQYF. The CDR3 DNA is TGTGCCAGCAGTTATTTGGCAGGGGGCGATGAGACCCAGTACTTC.

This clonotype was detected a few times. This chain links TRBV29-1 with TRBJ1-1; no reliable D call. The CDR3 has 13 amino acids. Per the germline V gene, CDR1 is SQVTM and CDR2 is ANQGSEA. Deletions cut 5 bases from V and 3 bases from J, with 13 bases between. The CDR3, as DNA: TGCAGCGTTCGTCCTTTAATGGACACTGAAGCTTTCTTT. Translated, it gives CSVRPLMDTEAFF.

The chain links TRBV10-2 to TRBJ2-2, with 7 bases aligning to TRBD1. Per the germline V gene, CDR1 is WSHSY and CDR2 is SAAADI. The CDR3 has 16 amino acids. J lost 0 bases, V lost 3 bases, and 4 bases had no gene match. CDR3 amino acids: CASSELGQANTGELFF. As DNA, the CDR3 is TGCGCCAGCAGTGAACTCGGACAGGCGAACACCGGGGAGCTGTTTTTT.

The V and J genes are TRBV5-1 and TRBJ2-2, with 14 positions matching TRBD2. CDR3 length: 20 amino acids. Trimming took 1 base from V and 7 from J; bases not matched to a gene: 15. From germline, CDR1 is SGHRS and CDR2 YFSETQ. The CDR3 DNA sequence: TGCGCCAGCAGCTTGAAGTTCCCCGCGACTAGCGGGAGGGGAGTCGGGGAGCTGTTTTTT. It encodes CASSLKFPATSGRGVGELFF.

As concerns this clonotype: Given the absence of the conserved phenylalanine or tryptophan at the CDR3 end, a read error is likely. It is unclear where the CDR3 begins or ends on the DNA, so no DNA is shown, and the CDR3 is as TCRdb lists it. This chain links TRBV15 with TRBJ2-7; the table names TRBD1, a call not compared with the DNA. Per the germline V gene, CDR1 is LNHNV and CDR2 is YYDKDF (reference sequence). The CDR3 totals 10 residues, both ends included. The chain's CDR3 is CATSRDLGPL.

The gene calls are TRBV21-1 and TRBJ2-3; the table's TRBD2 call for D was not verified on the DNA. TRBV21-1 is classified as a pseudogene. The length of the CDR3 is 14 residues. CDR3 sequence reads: CASSVCRAPDTQYF. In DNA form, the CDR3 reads TGTGCCAGCAGCGTTTGCAGGGCCCCAGATACGCAGTATTTT.

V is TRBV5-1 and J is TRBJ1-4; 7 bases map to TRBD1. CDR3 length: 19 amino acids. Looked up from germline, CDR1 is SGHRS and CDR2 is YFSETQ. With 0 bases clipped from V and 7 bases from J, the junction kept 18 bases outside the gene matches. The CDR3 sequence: CASSLVELTGPRPSEKLFF. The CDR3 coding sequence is TGCGCCAGCAGCTTGGTAGAATTGACAGGGCCCCGTCCCAGTGAAAAACTGTTTTTT.

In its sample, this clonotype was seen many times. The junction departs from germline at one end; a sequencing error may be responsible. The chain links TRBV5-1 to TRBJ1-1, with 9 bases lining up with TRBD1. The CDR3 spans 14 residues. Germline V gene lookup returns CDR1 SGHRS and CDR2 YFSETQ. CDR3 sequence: CASSLRQGDTEAFF. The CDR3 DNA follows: TGTGCCAGCAGTTTAAGACAGGGGGACACTGAAGCTTTCTTT.

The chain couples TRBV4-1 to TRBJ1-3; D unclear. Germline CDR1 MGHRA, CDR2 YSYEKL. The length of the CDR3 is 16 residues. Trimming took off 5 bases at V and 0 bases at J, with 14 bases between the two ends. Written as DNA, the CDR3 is TGCGCCAGCAGCTCCTTTTACCATGACTCTGGAAACACCATATATTTT. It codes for CASSSFYHDSGNTIYF.

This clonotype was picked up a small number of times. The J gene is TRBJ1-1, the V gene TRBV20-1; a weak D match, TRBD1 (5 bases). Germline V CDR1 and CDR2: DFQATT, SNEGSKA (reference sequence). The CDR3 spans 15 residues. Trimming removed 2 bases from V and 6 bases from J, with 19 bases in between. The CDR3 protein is CSARPPRPDSSEAFF. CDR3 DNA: TGCAGTGCTAGACCACCGAGACCCGACAGCTCTGAAGCTTTCTTT.

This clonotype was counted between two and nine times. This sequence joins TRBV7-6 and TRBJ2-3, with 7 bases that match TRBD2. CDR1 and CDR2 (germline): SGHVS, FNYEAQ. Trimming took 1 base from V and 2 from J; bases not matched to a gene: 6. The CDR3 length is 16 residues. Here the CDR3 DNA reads TGTGCCAGCAGCTTAGTGCCTAGCGGCTTCACAGATACGCAGTATTTT. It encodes CASSLVPSGFTDTQYF.

The CDR3 loop is CSVEGVRTEAFF. Here the CDR3 DNA reads TGCAGCGTTGAGGGGGTGAGGACTGAAGCTTTCTTT. This rearrangement joins TRBV29-1 to TRBJ1-1; possibly TRBD1 for D (5 bases). Per germline, CDR1 SQVTM and CDR2 ANQGSEA. The CDR3 length is 12 residues. The V end was cut by 3 bases, the J end by 5 bases, with 10 bases between.

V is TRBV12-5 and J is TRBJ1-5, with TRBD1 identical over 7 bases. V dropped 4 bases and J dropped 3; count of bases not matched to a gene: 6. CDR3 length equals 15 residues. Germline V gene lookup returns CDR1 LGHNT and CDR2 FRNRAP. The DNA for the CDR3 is TGTGCTAGTGGTTCCCCTGACAGGGACAATCAGCCCCAGCATTTT. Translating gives CASGSPDRDNQPQHF.

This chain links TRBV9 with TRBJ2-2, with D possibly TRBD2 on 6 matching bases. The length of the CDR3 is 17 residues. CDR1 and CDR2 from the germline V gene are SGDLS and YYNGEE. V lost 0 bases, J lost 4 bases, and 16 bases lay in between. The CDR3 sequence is CASSVATGLQGTGELFF. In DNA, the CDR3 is TGTGCCAGCAGCGTAGCTACGGGACTGCAAGGCACCGGGGAGCTGTTTTTT.

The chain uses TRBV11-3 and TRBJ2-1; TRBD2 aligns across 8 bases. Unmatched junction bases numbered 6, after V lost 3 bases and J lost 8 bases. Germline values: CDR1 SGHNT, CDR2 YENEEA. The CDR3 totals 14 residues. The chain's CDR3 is CASSFHGGADEQFF. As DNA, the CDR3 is TGTGCCAGCAGCTTCCACGGGGGGGCCGATGAGCAGTTCTTC. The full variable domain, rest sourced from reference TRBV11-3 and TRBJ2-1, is EAGVVQSPRYKIIEKKQPVAFWCNPISGHNTLYWYLQNLGQGPELLIRYENEEAVDDSQLPKDRFSAERLKGVDSTLKIQPAELGDSAVYLCASSFHGGADEQFFGPGTRLTVL.

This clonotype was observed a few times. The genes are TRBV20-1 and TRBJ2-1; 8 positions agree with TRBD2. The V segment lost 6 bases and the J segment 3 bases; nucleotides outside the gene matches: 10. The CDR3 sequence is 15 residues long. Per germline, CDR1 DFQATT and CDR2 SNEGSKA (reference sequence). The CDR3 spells CSASGSGGGYNEQFF. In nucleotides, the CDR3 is TGCAGTGCATCGGGTTCGGGGGGGGGCTACAATGAGCAGTTCTTC.